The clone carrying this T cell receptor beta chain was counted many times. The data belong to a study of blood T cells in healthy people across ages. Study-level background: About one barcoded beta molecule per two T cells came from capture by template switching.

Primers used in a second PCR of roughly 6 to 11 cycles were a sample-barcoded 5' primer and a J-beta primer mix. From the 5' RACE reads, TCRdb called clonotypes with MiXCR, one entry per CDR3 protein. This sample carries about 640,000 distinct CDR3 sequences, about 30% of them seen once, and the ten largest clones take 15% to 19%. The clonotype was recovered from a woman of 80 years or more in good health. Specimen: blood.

The CDR3 bases are TGTGCCAGCAGCAACGGGGCCCAAGAGACCCAGTACTTC. Amino acid sequence: CASSNGAQETQYF. The chain joins TRBV3-1 to TRBJ2-5; D possibly uses TRBD1 or TRBD2 (5 bases each). The CDR3 totals 13 residues. Germline values: CDR1 LGHDT, CDR2 YNNKEL (reference sequence). With 5 bases removed from V and 1 base from J, the gap between germline ends came to 8 bases.